Listed here are 23 T cell receptor beta chains from one sample, sequenced in a study of blood T cell repertoires in COVID-19. Profiling relied on immunoSEQ multiplex PCR, and the TCRdb table lists in-frame clones only, not all of them. The sample yields around 200,000 clones, 88% seen once. Input material: PBMCs or T cells enriched from blood (not recorded which). The origin of the receptors is a woman in her 30s who had recovered from COVID-19.

The chain couples TRBV7-3 to TRBJ2-5; TRBD1 is a possible D gene (7 bases). V gave up 5 bases and J gave up 4 bases, with 20 bases separating them. This CDR3 has 16 amino acids. The V gene's germline CDR1 is SGHTA and CDR2 FQGTGA. The CDR3, as DNA: TGTGCCAGCAGCCCCCTAGGAGGGGGCGTGATAGAGACCCAGTACTTC. Amino acid sequence: CASSPLGGGVIETQYF.

The chain is built from TRBV7-3 and TRBJ1-6; tentative D call: TRBD1 (6 bases). V dropped 2 bases and J dropped 9 bases, with 29 bases sitting between them. The CDR3 is made up of 20 amino acids. The germline V gene has CDR1 SGHTA and CDR2 FQGTGA. The CDR3 bases are TGTGCCAGCAGCTTACATAAACCCGGGACAAGTATCTGGTTCGTTTCACCCCTCCACTTT. Protein: CASSLHKPGTSIWFVSPLHF.

The chain carries TRBV7-3 and TRBJ1-2, with 10 positions matching TRBD1. Germline V gene data show CDR1 as SGHTA and CDR2 as FQGTGA. The length of the CDR3 is 13 residues. The V gene end was trimmed by 4 bases and the J gene end by 8 bases; junction bases not matched to a gene: 4. The CDR3 coding sequence is TGTGCCAGCAGCTCCAGACAGGGGGCGGGCTACACCTTC. The encoded protein is CASSSRQGAGYTF.

The count of this clone is one. The J gene is TRBJ2-6, the V gene TRBV4-1; D gene unclear. The CDR3 is 13 amino acids. Trimming stripped 5 bases from V and 2 bases from J, with 4 bases between. Germline assignment: CDR1 MGHRA and CDR2 YSYEKL. In DNA, the CDR3 is TGCGCCAGCAGCGAGACTGGGGCCAACGTCCTGACTTTC. Protein sequence: CASSETGANVLTF.

The chain combines TRBV5-6 with TRBJ1-1; the match to TRBD1 covers 7 bases. J was trimmed by 1 base and V by 1 base; bases with no gene match: 1. This CDR3 is 14 amino acids long. Germline CDR1 and CDR2: SGHDT and YYEEEE. CDR3 loop: CASSLTGENTEAFF. The CDR3 DNA reads TGTGCCAGCAGCTTGACAGGGGAGAACACTGAAGCTTTCTTT.

This clone was seen only a few times. The J gene is TRBJ1-5, the V gene TRBV4-2; 7 nucleotides match TRBD1. Germline CDR1 is LGHNA and CDR2 is YNFKEQ. The CDR3 spans 14 residues. The ends lost 3 bases at V and 5 bases at J; junction bases unmatched: 4. The CDR3 spells CASSHTGEDQPQHF. The DNA of the CDR3 is TGTGCCAGCAGCCATACAGGGGAGGATCAGCCCCAGCATTTT.

This chain joins TRBV24-1 and TRBJ2-5, with 8 bases that match TRBD2. CDR1 is KGHDR and CDR2 is SFDVKD in the germline V gene. V dropped 6 bases and J dropped 2; count of bases not matched to a gene: 13. The CDR3 extends over 17 amino acids. The CDR3: CATSREAGGISQETQYF. As DNA, the CDR3 is TGTGCCACCAGTCGAGAGGCGGGGGGCATATCTCAAGAGACCCAGTACTTC.

The rearrangement links TRBV12-3 or TRBV12-4 to TRBJ2-5; 8 bases line up with TRBD1. V trimming: 5 bases; J trimming: 14 bases; junction bases outside the gene matches: 7. The CDR3 runs 11 residues. CDR3 loop: CASSIRDRKYF. The CDR3 DNA reads as TGTGCCAGCAGTATCCGGGACAGGAAATACTTC.

V gene TRBV5-6 combines with J gene TRBJ2-4; D uncertain. Germline CDR1 reads SGHDT; CDR2 reads YYEEEE. The germline V and J ends were trimmed by 3 bases and 0 bases, with 7 bases remaining between them. CDR3 size: 14 residues. The CDR3, as DNA: TGTGCCAGCAGCTCCTACTTAGCCAAAAACATTCAGTACTTC. As protein: CASSSYLAKNIQYF.

The chain recombines TRBV19 with TRBJ1-6; no definite D call. The CDR3 length is 16 residues. V lost 5 bases to trimming and J lost 2 bases, with 13 bases between them. CDR1 and CDR2 (germline): LNHDA, SQIVND (reference sequence). CDR3 DNA: TGTGCCAGTAGTCAAACCGGGATCACCTATAATTCACCCCTCCACTTT. This encodes CASSQTGITYNSPLHF.

The chain has TRBV4-3 and TRBJ2-7, with TRBD1 matching over 7 bases. Trimming cost V 0 bases and J 3 bases; bases outside gene matches: 2. Per germline, CDR1 LGHNA and CDR2 YSLEER. The CDR3 length is 14 residues. CDR3 sequence (DNA): TGCGCCAGCAGCCAAGAAGGGGGCCGCTACGAGCAGTACTTC. Encoded protein: CASSQEGGRYEQYF.

This clone appeared once. Other DNA variants within this sample encode the same CDR3. The chain employs TRBV5-4 and TRBJ2-3; D is unclear. The CDR3 has 14 amino acids. Germline V CDR1 and CDR2: SGHNT, YYREEE (reference sequence). The V end lost 0 bases, the J end lost 0 bases, and 5 bases lay between the germline ends. The DNA of the CDR3 is TGTGCCAGCAGCTTGGCAGGAAGCACAGATACGCAGTATTTT. Amino acid sequence: CASSLAGSTDTQYF.

The V call is TRBV10-3, the J call TRBJ2-7, with D maybe TRBD1 (5 bases). The V gene lost 2 bases and the J gene lost 6 bases, with 14 bases spanning the gap. The germline V gene has CDR1 ENHRY and CDR2 SYGVKD. The CDR3 runs 14 residues. The CDR3 is CAISERSTGPEQYF. The CDR3 DNA is TGTGCCATCAGTGAGCGATCTACAGGCCCCGAGCAGTACTTC.

The chain employs TRBV6-5 and TRBJ2-2; the D is unclear. The CDR3 has 15 residues. V lost 7 bases, J lost 3 bases, and 15 bases lay in between. From germline, CDR1 is MNHEY and CDR2 SVGAGI. The CDR3 sequence is CASNVIGKDTGELFF. The CDR3 DNA reads TGTGCCAGCAATGTTATCGGTAAAGACACCGGGGAGCTGTTTTTT.

The rearrangement links TRBV6-5 to TRBJ2-2, with D hard to call. V was pared by 3 bases and J by 5 bases, with 7 bases between. CDR1 is MNHEY, CDR2 SVGAGI, per germline. CDR3 length: 13 residues. The CDR3 sequence: CASSYSETGELFF. The CDR3 DNA is TGTGCCAGCAGTTATAGTGAAACCGGGGAGCTGTTTTTT.

The V call is TRBV4-2, the J call TRBJ1-2, with D unresolved. V lost 6 bases and J 4 bases, leaving 15 bases between the germline ends. This CDR3 is built from 14 residues. From germline, CDR1 is LGHNA and CDR2 YNFKEQ. CDR3 DNA: TGTGCCAGCAGGGGCCGGCAGAGACCCTATGGCTACACCTTC. This sequence encodes CASRGRQRPYGYTF.

The V gene is TRBV7-2, the J gene TRBJ1-5, with D perhaps TRBD1 (5 bases). V lost 3 bases to trimming and J lost 5 bases, with 11 bases between them. There are 14 residues in the CDR3. Germline-derived CDR1 and CDR2 are SGHTA and FQGNSA. The CDR3 loop reads CASSFGGEDQPQHF. CDR3 in DNA: TGTGCCAGCAGCTTTGGAGGGGAGGATCAGCCCCAGCATTTT.

The chain is built from TRBV11-3 and TRBJ1-2, with D unclear. The CDR3 is 8 amino acids. Looked up from germline, CDR1 is SGHNT and CDR2 is YENEEA. Deletions cut 8 bases from V and 10 bases from J, with 5 bases between. CDR3 coding DNA: TGTGCCAGCCCCGTCTACACCTTC. As protein: CASPVYTF.

The gene calls are TRBV6-2 or TRBV6-3 and TRBJ2-4, with 14 bases fitting TRBD2. CDR3 length equals 14 residues. Unmatched junction bases numbered 2, after V lost 5 bases and J lost 8 bases. Germline-derived CDR1 and CDR2 are MNHEY and SVGEGT. The CDR3 DNA reads as TGTGCCAGCAGTGGGACTAGCGGGGGTGACATTCAGTACTTC. Translation: CASSGTSGGDIQYF.

The rearrangement joins TRBV13 to TRBJ1-1; D may be TRBD1 (6 bases). V lost 4 bases to trimming and J lost 2 bases, with 17 bases between them. The CDR3 loop spans 16 amino acids. Germline V lookup: CDR1 PRHDT, CDR2 FYEKMQ (reference sequence). For the CDR3, the DNA is TGTGCCAGCAGCTCATATACAGGGCCCTCAAACACTGAAGCTTTCTTT. It yields the protein CASSSYTGPSNTEAFF. The variable domain in full, completed from reference TRBV13 and TRBJ1-1, reads AAGVIQSPRHLIKEKRETATLKCYPIPRHDTVYWYQQGPGQDPQFLISFYEKMQSDKGSIPDRFSAQQFSDYHSELNMSSLELGDSALYFCASSSYTGPSNTEAFFGQGTRLTVV.

This clone was detected only a few times. This sequence joins TRBV19 and TRBJ2-1, with TRBD2 identical over 11 bases. The CDR3 is 15 amino acids. Germline V gene lookup returns CDR1 LNHDA and CDR2 SQIVND (reference sequence). V dropped 3 bases and J dropped 3; count of bases not matched to a gene: 1. CDR3 in amino acids: CASSMTSGNYNEQFF. The DNA of the CDR3 is TGTGCCAGTAGTATGACTAGCGGGAACTACAATGAGCAGTTCTTC.

The chain combines TRBV19 with TRBJ1-1, with D possibly being TRBD1 (5 bases). In germline, CDR1 is LNHDA, CDR2 SQIVND (reference sequence). The CDR3 totals 16 residues. Trimming stripped 6 bases from V and 5 bases from J, with 22 bases between. CDR3 region: CASSPERGGGGTEAFF. The CDR3, as DNA: TGTGCCAGTAGCCCAGAGCGGGGGGGTGGCGGTACTGAAGCTTTCTTT.

The genes are TRBV5-1 and TRBJ2-1, with D perhaps matching TRBD1 (5 bases). Trimming took off 2 bases at V and 1 base at J, with 13 bases between the two ends. This CDR3 region has 16 residues. The germline V gene encodes CDR1 SGHRS and CDR2 YFSETQ. CDR3 DNA sequence: TGCGCCAGCAGCTTCGAAAGACAGACATCCTACAATGAGCAGTTCTTC. Encoded protein: CASSFERQTSYNEQFF.